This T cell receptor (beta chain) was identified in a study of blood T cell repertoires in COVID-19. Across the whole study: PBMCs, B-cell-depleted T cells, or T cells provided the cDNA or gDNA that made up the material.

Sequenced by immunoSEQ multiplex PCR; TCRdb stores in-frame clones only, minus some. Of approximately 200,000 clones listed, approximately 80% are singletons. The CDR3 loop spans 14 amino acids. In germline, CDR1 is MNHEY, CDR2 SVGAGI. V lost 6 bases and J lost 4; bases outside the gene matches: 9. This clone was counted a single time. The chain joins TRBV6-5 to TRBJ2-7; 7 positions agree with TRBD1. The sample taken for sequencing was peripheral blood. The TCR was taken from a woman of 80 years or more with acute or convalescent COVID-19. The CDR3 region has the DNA TGTGCCAGCAGCCCGGGACAGACTTTTTACGAGCAGTACTTC. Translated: CASSPGQTFYEQYF.